This passage covers 16 T cell receptor beta chains from one sample sequenced in a study of cytomegalovirus exposure and HLA in healthy donors. PCR used 60 Vbeta primers and 13 Jbeta primers. TCRdb's copy holds only in-frame clones and misses some; the assay was immunoSEQ multiplex PCR. The data show around 200,000 clones, with approximately 86% seen just once and roughly 0.32% held by the top ten. Sequences were obtained from PBMCs. Every receptor here comes from a woman between 25 and 40 years old in good health and CMV-seronegative.

This clone appeared once. The chain employs TRBV18 and TRBJ2-2, with TRBD2 matching over 12 bases. Germline trimming cut 3 bases from V and 3 bases from J; bases unmatched to any gene: 5. CDR3 length equals 17 residues. Germline-derived CDR1 and CDR2 are KGHSH and LQKENI. The CDR3 reads CASSPRLAGADTGELFF. In DNA form, the CDR3 reads TGTGCCAGCTCACCTAGACTAGCGGGAGCGGACACCGGGGAGCTGTTTTTT.

This clone was observed a single time. V is TRBV7-9 and J is TRBJ2-7; weak D call: TRBD2 (5 bases). Trimming took off 2 bases at V and 3 bases at J, with 11 bases between the two ends. Germline loops: CDR1 SEHNR, CDR2 FQNEAQ (reference sequence). The CDR3 covers 14 residues. This CDR3 is CASSLQERDYEQYF. The CDR3 nucleotides are TGTGCCAGCAGCTTACAGGAGAGGGACTACGAGCAGTACTTC.

CDR3: CASGTGQENTEAFF. The CDR3 coding sequence is TGTGCCAGCGGGACTGGACAGGAGAACACTGAAGCTTTCTTT. This sequence joins TRBV11-2 and TRBJ1-1; 7 nucleotides match TRBD1. This CDR3 spans 14 amino acids. CDR1 and CDR2 from the germline V gene are SGHAT and FQNNGV. The V segment lost 8 bases and the J segment 1 base; nucleotides outside the gene matches: 7.

The genes are TRBV19 and TRBJ2-5; the D gene is possibly TRBD1 (6 bases). Germline V gives CDR1 LNHDA, CDR2 SQIVND (reference sequence). Trimming took off 6 bases at V and 0 bases at J, with 17 bases between the two ends. The CDR3 spans 16 residues. CDR3 in amino acids: CASSRGGADHQETQYF. The CDR3 DNA reads as TGTGCCAGTAGCCGAGGGGGAGCGGACCACCAAGAGACCCAGTACTTC.

The chain is built from TRBV6-1 and TRBJ2-1; TRBD1 might be the D (6 bases). The CDR3 has 16 amino acids. The germline V gene has CDR1 MNHNS and CDR2 SASEGT. Trimming took 3 bases from V and 2 from J, leaving 14 bases between them. The CDR3 coding sequence is TGTGCCAGCAGTGACCAAACCTGGGGGCCCTACAATGAGCAGTTCTTC. Its protein product is CASSDQTWGPYNEQFF.

The chain carries TRBV19 and TRBJ2-1; D is undetermined. V was cut by 5 bases and J by 0 bases, with 8 bases left in between. The CDR3 is 14 residues long. The germline CDR1 and CDR2 sequences are LNHDA and SQIVND (reference sequence). This chain's CDR3 is CASSARASYNEQFF. In DNA form, the CDR3 reads TGTGCCAGTAGTGCCCGAGCCTCCTACAATGAGCAGTTCTTC.

V and J are TRBV11-3 and TRBJ2-7; possibly TRBD2 for D (6 bases). The length of the CDR3 is 12 residues. Per germline, CDR1 SGHNT and CDR2 YENEEA. V was shortened by 3 bases and J by 6 bases, with 9 bases between the two germline ends. The DNA of the CDR3 is TGTGCCAGCAGCTTGGAGGGTACCGAGCAGTACTTC. Protein product: CASSLEGTEQYF.

The chain couples TRBV18 to TRBJ2-5; TRBD2 matches at 7 bases. V dropped 2 bases and J dropped 4; count of bases not matched to a gene: 7. The CDR3 covers 15 residues. In germline, CDR1 is KGHSH, CDR2 LQKENI. CDR3 in DNA: TGTGCCAGCTCACCAGAGCCTCCTAGCGGAGAGACCCAGTACTTC. Translation: CASSPEPPSGETQYF.

The rearrangement links TRBV6-6 to TRBJ1-6, with 8 bases matching TRBD1. V was pared by 2 bases and J by 10 bases, with 4 bases of the junction left unmatched. Germline assignment: CDR1 MNHNY and CDR2 SVGAGI (reference sequence). The CDR3 sequence is 14 residues long. The CDR3, as DNA: TGTGCCAGCAGTTACGACAGGGGACGGTCACCCCTCCACTTT. It encodes CASSYDRGRSPLHF.

The CDR3 is CASSYSMTRGEQFF. The CDR3 DNA follows: TGTGCCAGCAGTTACTCGATGACCCGCGGTGAGCAGTTCTTC. The V call is TRBV6-5, the J call TRBJ2-1, with D hard to call. CDR3 size: 14 residues. CDR1 and CDR2 from the germline V gene are MNHEY and SVGAGI. V was cut by 0 bases and J by 9 bases, with 12 bases left in between.

The chain carries TRBV28 and TRBJ1-6; a possible D gene is TRBD1 (6 bases). Trimming took 5 bases from V and 6 from J, leaving 23 bases between them. Looked up from germline, CDR1 is MDHEN and CDR2 is SYDVKM. CDR3 size: 18 residues. CDR3 loop: CASSNREGGVYSNSPLHF. For the CDR3, the DNA is TGTGCCAGCAGTAACAGGGAAGGAGGTGTATATAGTAATTCACCCCTCCACTTT.

The V call is TRBV5-1, the J call TRBJ1-1, with D perhaps TRBD1 (5 bases). The CDR3 length is 16 residues. Germline V lookup: CDR1 SGHRS, CDR2 YFSETQ. V lost 9 bases, J lost 1 base, and 22 bases lay in between. This CDR3 reads CATTPGGARRNTEAFF. The CDR3 nucleotides are TGCGCCACCACCCCAGGTGGGGCTAGGAGGAACACTGAAGCTTTCTTT.

J is TRBJ1-2 and V is TRBV15; TRBD1 matches 7 bases. The length of the CDR3 is 15 residues. In germline, CDR1 is LNHNV, CDR2 YYDKDF (reference sequence). The V segment lost 3 bases and the J segment 7 bases; nucleotides outside the gene matches: 11. CDR3: CATSREPTGVSGYTF. CDR3 sequence (DNA): TGTGCCACCAGCAGGGAGCCTACAGGGGTGAGTGGCTACACCTTC.

This clone was found once. The rearrangement joins TRBV11-2 to TRBJ2-5, with 7 nucleotides matching TRBD2. Germline CDR1 is SGHAT and CDR2 is FQNNGV. V was pared by 1 base and J by 5 bases, with 10 bases of the junction left unmatched. CDR3 length equals 16 residues. The CDR3 here is CASSLGVLRELETQYF. The CDR3 coding sequence is TGTGCCAGCAGCTTAGGCGTCTTGCGGGAGCTTGAGACCCAGTACTTC. The whole variable domain, filled in from reference TRBV11-2 and TRBJ2-5, reads EAGVAQSPRYKIIEKRQSVAFWCNPISGHATLYWYQQILGQGPKLLIQFQNNGVVDDSQLPKDRFSAERLKGVDSTLKIQPAKLEDSAVYLCASSLGVLRELETQYFGPGTRLLVL.

The chain recombines TRBV27 with TRBJ2-1, with TRBD2 matching over 9 bases. The CDR3 loop spans 17 amino acids. With V trimmed by 3 bases and J by 8 bases, 14 bases remained unmatched. CDR1 is MNHEY, CDR2 SMNVEV, per germline (reference sequence). The CDR3 DNA follows: TGTGCCAGCAGTTTTATGCTCTCGCGGGGGGGCCTCGATGAGCAGTTCTTC. Protein sequence: CASSFMLSRGGLDEQFF.

The V and J genes are TRBV2 and TRBJ2-1; a possible D gene is TRBD1 (6 bases). Germline loops: CDR1 SNHLY, CDR2 FYNNEI. The CDR3 is made up of 13 amino acids. Trimming pared 3 bases from V and 9 bases from J, leaving 12 bases between. CDR3 loop: CASSDFLGGEQFF. The CDR3 coding sequence is TGTGCCAGCAGTGACTTCCTAGGGGGTGAGCAGTTCTTC.